This T cell receptor (beta chain) comes out of a study of blood T cell repertoires in COVID-19. Study as a whole: Sites in the United States, Italy and Spain provided acute and convalescent COVID-19 samples.

Original data processing: For nucleated cells, counts were estimated from reference gene primer amplification. Assay used: immunoSEQ multiplex PCR; TCRdb lists only in-frame clones, some missing. The V and J calls and clone size were taken over from that table, and D and trimming were inferred from the DNA. Of roughly 220,000 clones in the sample, over 70% were seen once. Germline assignment: CDR1 SGHRS and CDR2 YFSETQ. The CDR3 runs to 16 residues. V trimming: 5 bases; J trimming: 5 bases; junction bases outside the gene matches: 7. This sequence originates from a woman in her 70s with acute or convalescent COVID-19. The V call is TRBV5-1, the J call TRBJ1-6; 10 positions agree with TRBD1. The material sequenced was peripheral blood. The CDR3 DNA is TGCGCCAGCAGTCTGACAGGGGGCCCTAATAATTCACCCCTCCACTTT. It translates to CASSLTGGPNNSPLHF.